This T cell receptor beta chain was obtained from a study of blood T cells in healthy people across ages. General study results and limits: Older age coincided with a roughly linear decline in TCR beta diversity per million T cells.

A second about 7 to 12 cycle PCR used barcoded and J-beta primers. Using its own MiXCR run on the 5' RACE reads, TCRdb lists one record per CDR3 protein. The sample gives 650,000 to 700,000 distinct CDR3 sequences, 45% to 60% of which show up once; 13% is in the top ten. As regards this clonotype: The antigen remains undetermined.

Trimming shortened V by 10 bases and J by 4 bases, and 16 bases separated the two germline ends. The germline V gene encodes CDR1 MDHEN and CDR2 SYDVKM. The CDR3 runs to 14 residues. The chain is built from TRBV28 and TRBJ1-4; a possible D gene is TRBD1 (6 bases). The sample taken for sequencing was blood. The sequence derives from a woman older than 75 in good health. The CDR3, as DNA: TGTGCCACATATTCGACAGGATTTAATGAAAAACTGTTTTTT. Protein: CATYSTGFNEKLFF.